Each of the 2 T cell receptor beta chains below was sequenced from the same sample in a study of ipilimumab plus nivolumab after autologous stem cell transplantation. Sequenced by immunoSEQ multiplex PCR; TCRdb stores in-frame clones only, minus some. Of about 24,000 clones listed, 70% to 90% are singletons. This specimen consisted of PBMCs, obtained in a trial of ipilimumab plus nivolumab as post-transplant consolidation. The receptor set was obtained from a male donor with diffuse large B-cell lymphoma.

The chain carries TRBV7-7 and TRBJ2-7; 8 bases align to TRBD2. The CDR3 runs 14 residues. The trim removed 1 base at V and 3 bases at J, leaving 2 bases unmatched. Germline assignment: CDR1 SSHAT and CDR2 FNYEAQ (reference sequence). CDR3 coding DNA: TGTGCCAGCAGCTTAGGGGCGGGAGGCTACGAGCAGTACTTC. This translates into CASSLGAGGYEQYF.

The chain employs TRBV9 and TRBJ1-2; 7 bases are shared with TRBD1. V trimming: 0 bases; J trimming: 9 bases; junction bases outside the gene matches: 11. CDR1 and CDR2 from the germline V gene are SGDLS and YYNGEE. The CDR3 runs to 15 residues. In DNA form, the CDR3 reads TGTGCCAGCAGCGTAGGGGACAGAGCTCCCCTTCGCTACACCTTC. As protein: CASSVGDRAPLRYTF.